The 21 T cell receptor beta chains in this list originate from one sample, sequenced in a study of blood T cell repertoires in COVID-19. Generated by immunoSEQ multiplex PCR, the TCRdb table keeps only in-frame clones and is missing some. Among 250,000 to 350,000 clones listed, 75% to 95% were seen once. Sequenced: peripheral blood. The receptor set was obtained from a woman under 40 with COVID-19, enrolled during active disease.

The chain recombines TRBV7-6 with TRBJ2-1, with D possibly TRBD1 on 6 matching bases. Trimming took off 4 bases at V and 2 bases at J, with 12 bases between the two ends. The CDR3 is 15 amino acids. Per germline, CDR1 SGHVS and CDR2 FNYEAQ. The chain's CDR3 is CASSSQGSTYNEQFF. CDR3 in DNA: TGTGCCAGCAGCTCCCAGGGGAGTACCTACAATGAGCAGTTCTTC.

The chain links TRBV10-3 to TRBJ1-6, with unresolved D. CDR1 and CDR2 (germline): ENHRY, SYGVKD. The CDR3 contains 16 residues. Trimming took 2 bases from V and 0 from J, leaving 8 bases between them. Written as DNA, the CDR3 is TGTGCCATCAGTGAGCGCAGTCCCTCCTATAATTCACCCCTCCACTTT. Its protein is CAISERSPSYNSPLHF.

The rearrangement uses TRBV6-2 or TRBV6-3 and TRBJ1-5, with 9 bases fitting TRBD1. Germline CDR1 and CDR2: MNHEY and SVGEGT. With V trimmed by 4 bases and J by 4 bases, 17 bases remained unmatched. The CDR3 has 19 amino acids. The CDR3 coding sequence is TGTGCCAGCAGTTCTCCGGGACAGGGTATTGGGAGGGTAAATCAGCCCCAGCATTTT. Translation: CASSSPGQGIGRVNQPQHF.

This clone showed up many times. CDR3 region: CAISDRAGGETQYF. The CDR3 DNA follows: TGTGCCATCAGTGATCGGGCAGGGGGCGAGACCCAGTACTTC. V usage is TRBV10-3 and J usage is TRBJ2-5, with 8 positions matching TRBD1. V trimming: 3 bases; J trimming: 5 bases; junction bases outside the gene matches: 5. From germline, CDR1 is ENHRY and CDR2 SYGVKD. The CDR3 extends over 14 amino acids.

The V call is TRBV10-3, the J call TRBJ2-4; 8 nucleotides line up with TRBD1. CDR3 length: 17 residues. The V gene's germline CDR1 is ENHRY and CDR2 SYGVKD. The V and J ends lost 0 bases and 1 base, in that order; junction bases with no gene match: 5. The CDR3 nucleotides read TGTGCCATCAGTGAGTCAGTAGGACAGGGCGCCAAAAACATTCAGTACTTC. It codes for CAISESVGQGAKNIQYF.

The CDR3 loop reads CASSPGQGFEAFF. CDR3 bases: TGTGCCAGCAGTCCGGGACAGGGCTTTGAAGCTTTCTTT. The genes are TRBV9 and TRBJ1-1; 9 nucleotides align to TRBD1. Germline CDR1 reads SGDLS; CDR2 reads YYNGEE. This CDR3 has 13 amino acids. V shed 5 bases and J 7 bases; nucleotides not matched to a gene: 6.

V and J are TRBV9 and TRBJ1-1; 7 nucleotides line up with TRBD1. CDR1 and CDR2 from the germline V gene are SGDLS and YYNGEE. V gave up 7 bases and J gave up 3 bases; unmatched junction bases: 6. This CDR3 has 13 amino acids. This CDR3 is CASGFQGDTEAFF. In DNA, the CDR3 is TGTGCCAGCGGTTTTCAGGGGGACACTGAAGCTTTCTTT. Full variable domain (missing parts from reference TRBV9 and TRBJ1-1): DSGVTQTPKHLITATGQRVTLRCSPRSGDLSVYWYQQSLDQGLQFLIQYYNGEERAKGNILERFSAQQFPDLHSELNLSSLELGDSALYFCASGFQGDTEAFFGQGTRLTVV.

The rearrangement links TRBV19 to TRBJ1-3; D uncertain. CDR1 is LNHDA and CDR2 is SQIVND in the germline V gene (reference sequence). This CDR3 is built from 16 residues. V lost 8 bases, J lost 5 bases, and 22 bases lay in between. The CDR3 bases are TGTGCCAGTTCTGGTAATTTTCTGGGCAGCCGAAACACCATATATTTT. Translation: CASSGNFLGSRNTIYF. Using reference TRBV19 and TRBJ1-3 for the parts outside the CDR3, the full variable domain is DGGITQSPKYLFRKEGQNVTLSCEQNLNHDAMYWYRQDPGQGLRLIYYSQIVNDFQKGDIAEGYSVSREKKESFPLTVTSAQKNPTAFYLCASSGNFLGSRNTIYFGEGSWLTVV.

The chain combines TRBV5-1 with TRBJ1-4, with 9 bases that match TRBD1. The CDR3 totals 14 residues. The ends lost 5 bases at V and 8 bases at J; junction bases unmatched: 7. Germline V gives CDR1 SGHRS, CDR2 YFSETQ. The CDR3 nucleotides read TGCGCCAGCAGTCCCGGACAGGGGAAGGAAAAACTGTTTTTT. Amino acid sequence: CASSPGQGKEKLFF.

The genes are TRBV3-1 (or the pseudogene TRBV3-2) and TRBJ2-3; tentative D call: TRBD2 (6 bases). From germline, CDR1 is LGHDT and CDR2 YNNKEL (reference sequence). The germline V and J ends were trimmed by 2 bases and 0 bases, with 12 bases remaining between them. The CDR3 extends over 16 amino acids. CDR3 in DNA: TGTGCCAGCAGCCAATGGGGCGGAGGGAGCACAGATACGCAGTATTTT. Protein product: CASSQWGGGSTDTQYF.

This chain links TRBV10-2 with TRBJ2-7; 7 nucleotides agree with TRBD2. This CDR3 has 14 residues. V lost 2 bases, J lost 1 base, and 2 bases stayed unmatched. CDR1 and CDR2 (germline): WSHSY, SAAADI. The CDR3 loop reads CASSEGLVSYEQYF. For the CDR3, the DNA is TGCGCCAGCAGTGAGGGACTAGTATCCTACGAGCAGTACTTC.

This clone was observed a single time. The J gene is TRBJ2-1, the V gene TRBV2, with TRBD2 as a possible D gene (5 bases). Germline V gene sequence: CDR1 SNHLY, CDR2 FYNNEI. V shed 6 bases and J shed 4 bases, with 16 bases lying between them. The CDR3 covers 15 residues. CDR3 sequence (DNA): TGTGCCAGCAGCGTCGAGAGCCCGGGGTACAATGAGCAGTTCTTC. Its translation is CASSVESPGYNEQFF.

The CDR3 nucleotides read TGTGCCAGCAGTAAGAGTCAGGGAAATACTGAAGCTTTCTTT. Protein: CASSKSQGNTEAFF. This sequence joins TRBV2 and TRBJ1-1; possible D gene TRBD1, 5 bases. The CDR3 is made up of 14 amino acids. V dropped 5 bases and J dropped 5 bases, with 15 bases sitting between them. Germline assignment: CDR1 SNHLY and CDR2 FYNNEI.

The chain combines TRBV30 with TRBJ1-5; tentatively, D is TRBD1 (5 bases). Germline V gene data show CDR1 as GTSNPN and CDR2 as SVGIG (reference sequence). Trimming pared 1 base from V and 7 bases from J, leaving 14 bases between. This CDR3 is built from 14 residues. CDR3 in amino acids: CAWSETAANQPQHF. CDR3 coding DNA: TGTGCCTGGAGTGAGACAGCTGCTAACCAGCCCCAGCATTTT.

V gene TRBV7-8 combines with J gene TRBJ1-1; 8 bases line up with TRBD1. The V gene end was trimmed by 2 bases and the J gene end by 14 bases; junction bases not matched to a gene: 7. The CDR3 is made up of 12 amino acids. Per the germline V gene, CDR1 is SGHVS and CDR2 is FQNEAQ. CDR3 residues: CASSLTRDRWFF. The CDR3 region has the DNA TGTGCCAGCAGCTTAACCCGGGACAGGTGGTTCTTT.

The rearrangement joins TRBV10-2 to TRBJ2-5, with D possibly TRBD1 on 6 matching bases. CDR3 length equals 13 residues. Germline V gene lookup returns CDR1 WSHSY and CDR2 SAAADI. V dropped 7 bases and J dropped 5 bases, with 14 bases sitting between them. The CDR3 DNA is TGCGCCAGCAAACCAGGGGCGGTGGAGACCCAGTACTTC. Its protein is CASKPGAVETQYF.

The rearrangement uses TRBV28 and TRBJ1-5; tentative D call: TRBD1 (5 bases). The germline V and J ends were trimmed by 3 bases and 1 base, with 13 bases remaining between them. The CDR3 contains 16 residues. The germline CDR1 and CDR2 sequences are MDHEN and SYDVKM. The CDR3 DNA sequence: TGTGCCAGCAGTTTCGTATCCAGGGCGAGCAATCAGCCCCAGCATTTT. It yields the protein CASSFVSRASNQPQHF.

This chain joins TRBV19 and TRBJ1-1; a possible D gene is TRBD1 (6 bases). This CDR3 is 14 amino acids long. V dropped 4 bases and J dropped 1 base, with 10 bases sitting between them. Germline CDR1 reads LNHDA; CDR2 reads SQIVND (reference sequence). The CDR3 nucleotides read TGTGCCAGTAGTAGCGGCAGGGGGAACACTGAAGCTTTCTTT. This encodes CASSSGRGNTEAFF.

The chain links TRBV6-1 to TRBJ1-3; D perhaps matches TRBD1 (6 bases). CDR3 length equals 15 residues. V dropped 3 bases and J dropped 4 bases, with 13 bases sitting between them. Germline V lookup: CDR1 MNHNS, CDR2 SASEGT. The DNA of the CDR3 is TGTGCCAGCAGTGACACAGGGAGAGGAGGAAACACCATATATTTT. Translation gives CASSDTGRGGNTIYF.

The V and J genes are TRBV10-3 and TRBJ2-7; D is unresolved. CDR1 and CDR2 (germline): ENHRY, SYGVKD. This CDR3 comprises 13 residues. CDR3 loop: CKNKAVFSYEQYF. The CDR3, as DNA: TGTAAAAACAAGGCGGTGTTCTCCTACGAGCAGTACTTC.

The chain joins TRBV30 to TRBJ2-3; 8 bases map to TRBD2. The V gene's germline CDR1 is GTSNPN and CDR2 SVGIG (reference sequence). This CDR3 is 14 amino acids long. The ends lost 4 bases at V and 9 bases at J; junction bases unmatched: 12. The CDR3 reads CAWNAGGRGGTQYF. For the CDR3, the DNA is TGTGCCTGGAATGCGGGAGGCCGGGGTGGGACGCAGTATTTT. Based on the CDR3 plus reference TRBV30 and TRBJ2-3, the full variable domain is SQTIHQWPATLVQPVGSPLSLECTVEGTSNPNLYWYRQAAGRGLQLLFYSVGIGQISSEVPQNLSASRPQDRQFILSSKKLLLSDSGFYLCAWNAGGRGGTQYFGPGTRLTVL.